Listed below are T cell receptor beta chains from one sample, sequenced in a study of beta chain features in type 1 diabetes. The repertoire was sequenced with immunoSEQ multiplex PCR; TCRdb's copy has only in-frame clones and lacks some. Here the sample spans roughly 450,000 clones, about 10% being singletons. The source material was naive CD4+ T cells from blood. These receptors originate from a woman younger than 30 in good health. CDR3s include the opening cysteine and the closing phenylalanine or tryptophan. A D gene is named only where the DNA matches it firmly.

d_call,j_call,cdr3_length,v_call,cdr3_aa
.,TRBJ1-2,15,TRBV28,CASTPAWEGLNGYTF
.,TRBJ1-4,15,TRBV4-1,CASRLIGIQNEKLFF
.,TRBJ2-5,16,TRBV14,CASSQARAGIGETQYF
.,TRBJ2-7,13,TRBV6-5,CASSLTGPYEQYF
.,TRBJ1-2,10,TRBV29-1,CSVAPGGYTF
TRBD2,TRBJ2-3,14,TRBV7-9,CASSLGLAGDTQYF
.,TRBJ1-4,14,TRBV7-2,CASSLGRSGEKLFF
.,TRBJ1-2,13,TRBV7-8,CASSPGNLYGYTF
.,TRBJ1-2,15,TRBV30,CAWSTWLGKVYGYTF
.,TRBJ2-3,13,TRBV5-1,CASSLALADTQYF
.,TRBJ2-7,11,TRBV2,CASSESAGQYF
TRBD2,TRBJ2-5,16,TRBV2,CASIRGLAGGRETQYF
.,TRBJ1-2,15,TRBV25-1,CASRDSNDRAYGYTF
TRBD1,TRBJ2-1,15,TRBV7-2,CASSPRRTGYNEQFF
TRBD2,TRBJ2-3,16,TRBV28,CASSQTSGGAADTQYF
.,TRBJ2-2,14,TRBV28,CASSWARNTGELFF
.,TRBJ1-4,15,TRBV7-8,CASSPVRQANEKLFF
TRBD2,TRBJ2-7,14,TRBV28,CASSLSGSSYEQYF
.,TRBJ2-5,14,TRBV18,CASSPPGVEETQYF
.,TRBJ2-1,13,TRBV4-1,CASSPDRRNEQFF
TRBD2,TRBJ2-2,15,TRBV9,CASSVGLAGAGELFF
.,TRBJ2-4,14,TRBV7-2,CASRRPGDTNIQYF
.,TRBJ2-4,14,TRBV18,CASSPPTVKNIQYF
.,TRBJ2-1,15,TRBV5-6,CASSLIPRGRDEQFF
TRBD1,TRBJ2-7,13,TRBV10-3,CAISTTGAGEQYF
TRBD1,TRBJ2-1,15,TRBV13,CASSSRRQGVREQFF
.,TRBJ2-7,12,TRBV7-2,CASSWTVYEQYF
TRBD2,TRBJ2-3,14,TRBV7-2,CASRASGSSDTQYF
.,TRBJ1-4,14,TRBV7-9,CASSRVSANEKLFF
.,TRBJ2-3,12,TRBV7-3,CASSLEGDTQYF
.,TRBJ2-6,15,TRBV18,CASSPGGPGANVLTF
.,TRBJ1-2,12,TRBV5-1,CASSFDSYGYTF
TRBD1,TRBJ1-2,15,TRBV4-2,CASSRRDRGGYGYTF
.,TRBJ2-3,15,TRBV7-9,CASSLMGGITDTQYF
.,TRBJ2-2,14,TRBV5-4,CASNRGFNTGELFF
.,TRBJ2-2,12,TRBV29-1,CSVNTGTGELFF
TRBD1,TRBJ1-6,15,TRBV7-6,CASSVKDRRDSPLHF
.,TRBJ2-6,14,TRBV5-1,CASSPGTGANVLTF
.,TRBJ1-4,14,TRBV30,CAWSAGRKNEKLFF
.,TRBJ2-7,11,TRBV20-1,CSARYLTGQYF
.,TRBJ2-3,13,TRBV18,CASSDLAWDTQYF
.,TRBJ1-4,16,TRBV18,CASSPFGVATNEKLFF
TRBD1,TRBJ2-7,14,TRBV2,CASMAGQGFDEQYF
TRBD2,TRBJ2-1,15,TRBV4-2,CASSHRTRGRDEQFF
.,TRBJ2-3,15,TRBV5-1,CASSFGGPTTDTQYF
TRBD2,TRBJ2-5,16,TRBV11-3,CASSPGTSGSRNTQYF
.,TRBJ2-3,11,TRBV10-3,CASSQTDTQYF
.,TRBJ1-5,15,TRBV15,CATSPQVYSNQPQHF